This T cell receptor (beta chain) emerged from a study of T cells after yellow fever vaccination. Turning to the study itself: It was SMART-Seq v4 Ultra Low Input that prepared the fractions with low cell numbers. The study's findings and limits: Some clonotypes, a small share, were shared between CD4 and CD8 compartments. After the booster, 96% of CD4 and approximately 90% of CD8 primary-response clones were re-detected.

Details on this clonotype: Antigen specificity is unknown.

5'RACE template switching generated TCR cDNA, adding a universal primer site and UMIs. In TCRdb, the 5' RACE reads were re-called with MiXCR into one record per CDR3 protein. The sample records about 130,000 distinct CDR3 sequences, more than 6.5% being singletons. Per the germline V gene, CDR1 is SGHVS and CDR2 is FNYEAQ. The ends were cut back, 5 bases at V and 1 base at J, with 5 bases in the middle. CDR3 length: 12 residues. This receptor was identified in a man between 18 and 29 years old who received the YFV17D yellow fever vaccine. The rearrangement joins TRBV7-6 to TRBJ2-5, with D unclear. Sequencing used CD4+ T cells sorted from PBMCs, obtained roughly 10 days after the first yellow fever vaccination. Here the CDR3 reads CASSAFQETQYF. CDR3 coding DNA: TGTGCCAGCAGCGCCTTCCAAGAGACCCAGTACTTC. The whole variable domain, remainder taken from reference TRBV7-6 and TRBJ2-5, is GAGVSQSPRYKVTKRGQDVALRCDPISGHVSLYWYRQALGQGPEFLTYFNYEAQQDKSGLPNDRFSAERPEGSISTLTIQRTEQRDSAMYRCASSAFQETQYFGPGTRLLVL.